This entry features one T cell receptor (beta chain) sequence. The antigen remains undetermined. Profiled with immunoSEQ multiplex PCR; TCRdb holds only in-frame clones, not every one. The table lists tens of thousands of clones, 89% of them singletons. The germline V gene encodes CDR1 SGHRS and CDR2 YFSETQ. The V end was cut by 4 bases, the J end by 4 bases, with 11 bases between. CDR3 length: 13 residues. The sample belongs to a study of graft-versus-host responses after intestinal transplantation. The rearrangement links TRBV5-1 to TRBJ1-1; D not resolved. The sequence was collected from a human donor who received an intestinal transplant. Sequenced material: unstimulated CD8+ T cells sorted from spleen or lymph node cells, taken before intestinal transplant. In DNA, the CDR3 is TGCGCCAGCAGCGGTTCCGGTGGCACTGAAGCTTTCTTT. As protein: CASSGSGGTEAFF.